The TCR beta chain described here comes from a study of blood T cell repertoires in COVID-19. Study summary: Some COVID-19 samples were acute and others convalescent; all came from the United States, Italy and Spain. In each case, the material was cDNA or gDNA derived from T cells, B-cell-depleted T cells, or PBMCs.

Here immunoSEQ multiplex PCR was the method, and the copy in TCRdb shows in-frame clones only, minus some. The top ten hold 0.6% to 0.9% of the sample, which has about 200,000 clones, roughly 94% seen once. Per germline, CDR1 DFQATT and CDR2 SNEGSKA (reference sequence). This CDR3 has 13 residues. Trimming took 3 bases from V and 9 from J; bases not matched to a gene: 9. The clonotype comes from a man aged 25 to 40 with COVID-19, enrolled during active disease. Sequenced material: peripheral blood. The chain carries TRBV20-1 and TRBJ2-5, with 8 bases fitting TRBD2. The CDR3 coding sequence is TGCAGTGCTAGTGATAGCGGGAAAGGGGCCCAGTACTTC. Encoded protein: CSASDSGKGAQYF.